These 8 T cell receptor beta chains came from one sample sequenced in a study of OX40 agonist ivuxolimab in advanced cancers. The repertoire was sequenced with immunoSEQ multiplex PCR; TCRdb's copy has only in-frame clones and lacks some. Among 25,000 to 35,000 clones listed, roughly nine tenths were seen once. Sequencing was performed on CD4+ or CD8+ T cells sorted from blood, taken in a trial of the OX40 agonist ivuxolimab. These receptors came from an adult with an advanced solid tumor such as melanoma, head and neck, liver or kidney cancer.

The rearrangement links TRBV28 to TRBJ1-3; D may be TRBD1 (5 bases). The V gene's germline CDR1 is MDHEN and CDR2 SYDVKM. This CDR3 is 17 amino acids long. The V gene lost 5 bases and the J gene lost 8 bases, with 25 bases spanning the gap. CDR3 residues: CASSLSLGGAQRYTIYF. The CDR3 region has the DNA TGTGCCAGCAGTCTCTCCCTGGGAGGGGCGCAGAGGTACACCATATATTTT.

The CDR3, as DNA: TGCGCCAGCAGCCGTTACCGGGAGACAGAGGGAAACACCATATATTTT. This translates into CASSRYRETEGNTIYF. The gene calls are TRBV4-3 and TRBJ1-3; D possibly corresponds to TRBD1 (5 bases). Deletions cut 4 bases from V and 4 bases from J, with 17 bases between. The germline gives CDR1 LGHNA, CDR2 YSLEER. This CDR3 is 16 amino acids long.

The gene calls are TRBV6-6 and TRBJ1-1, with TRBD1 identical over 7 bases. CDR1 and CDR2 (germline): MNHNY, SVGAGI (reference sequence). Unmatched junction bases numbered 3, after V lost 0 bases and J lost 8 bases. This CDR3 region has 13 residues. For the CDR3, the DNA is TGTGCCAGCAGTTACTCTAAACAGGGGGAAGCTTTCTTT. It yields the protein CASSYSKQGEAFF.

The genes are TRBV10-3 and TRBJ2-7; D is possibly TRBD2 (5 bases). Germline CDR1 ENHRY, CDR2 SYGVKD. V dropped 5 bases and J dropped 0 bases, with 11 bases sitting between them. The CDR3 runs to 14 residues. CDR3 in DNA: TGTGCCATCAGTCAAGCGGAAAGCTCCTACGAGCAGTACTTC. It translates to CAISQAESSYEQYF.

This chain connects TRBV9 to TRBJ2-7; D may match TRBD1 or TRBD2 (5 bases each). Germline loops: CDR1 SGDLS, CDR2 YYNGEE. The CDR3 runs to 14 residues. Trimming shortened V by 3 bases and J by 1 base, and 11 bases separated the two germline ends. The CDR3 nucleotides are TGTGCCAGCAGCGGTCGAGGGGCATCCTACGAGCAGTACTTC. This encodes CASSGRGASYEQYF.

The chain combines TRBV28 with TRBJ1-3; D is unclear. This CDR3 is built from 13 residues. Germline CDR1 is MDHEN and CDR2 is SYDVKM. Trimming took off 8 bases at V and 0 bases at J, with 8 bases between the two ends. Written as DNA, the CDR3 is TGTGCCAGCCTGGACTCCTCTGGAAACACCATATATTTT. This encodes CASLDSSGNTIYF.

This chain connects TRBV6-1 to TRBJ2-7, with D possibly called TRBD1 or TRBD2 (6 bases each). This CDR3 region has 15 residues. The V end was cut by 1 base, the J end by 2 bases, with 12 bases between. Germline V gene sequence: CDR1 MNHNS, CDR2 SASEGT. CDR3 sequence: CASSEVVGGTYEQYF. Here the CDR3 DNA reads TGTGCCAGCAGTGAAGTTGTCGGGGGCACCTACGAGCAGTACTTC.

CDR3 nucleotide sequence: TGTGCCAGCAGCTTAGGAGCAGGGGGCAATGAGCAGTTCTTC. Residues: CASSLGAGGNEQFF. This sequence joins TRBV7-6 and TRBJ2-1; 7 positions agree with TRBD1. This CDR3 has 14 amino acids. Trimming at V came to 1 base and at J to 6 bases, leaving 3 bases not matched to a gene. The germline V gene encodes CDR1 SGHVS and CDR2 FNYEAQ.